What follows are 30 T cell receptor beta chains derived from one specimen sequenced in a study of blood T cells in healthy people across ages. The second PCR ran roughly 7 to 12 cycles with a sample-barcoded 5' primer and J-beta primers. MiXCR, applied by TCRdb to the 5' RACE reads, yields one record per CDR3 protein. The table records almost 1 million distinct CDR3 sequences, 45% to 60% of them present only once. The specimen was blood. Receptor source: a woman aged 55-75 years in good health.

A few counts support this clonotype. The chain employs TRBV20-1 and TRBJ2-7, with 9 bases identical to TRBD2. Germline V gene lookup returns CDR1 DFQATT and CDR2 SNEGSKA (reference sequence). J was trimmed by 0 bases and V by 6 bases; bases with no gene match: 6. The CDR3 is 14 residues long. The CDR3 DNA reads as TGCAGTGCACCGCGGGAGGGGCTCTCCTACGAGCAGTACTTC. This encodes CSAPREGLSYEQYF.

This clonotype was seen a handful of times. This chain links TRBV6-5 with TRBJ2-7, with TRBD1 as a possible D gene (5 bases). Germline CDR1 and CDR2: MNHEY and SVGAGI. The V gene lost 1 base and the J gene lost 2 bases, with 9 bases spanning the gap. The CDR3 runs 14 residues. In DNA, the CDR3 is TGTGCCAGCAGTTACTTCGTGGGGCCCTACGAGCAGTACTTC. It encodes CASSYFVGPYEQYF.

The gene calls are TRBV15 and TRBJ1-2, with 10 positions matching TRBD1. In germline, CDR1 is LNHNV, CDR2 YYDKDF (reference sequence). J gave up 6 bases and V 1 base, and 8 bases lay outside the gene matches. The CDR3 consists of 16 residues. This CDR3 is CATSRAVTGGAHGYTF. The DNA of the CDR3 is TGTGCCACCAGCAGAGCCGTGACAGGGGGCGCCCATGGCTACACCTTC.

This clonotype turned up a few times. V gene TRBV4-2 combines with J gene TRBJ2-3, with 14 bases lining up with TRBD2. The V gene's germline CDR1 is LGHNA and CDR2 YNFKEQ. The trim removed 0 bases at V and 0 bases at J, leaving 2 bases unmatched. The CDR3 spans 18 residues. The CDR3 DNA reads TGTGCCAGCAGCCAAGATTGGACTAGCGGGAGGAGCACAGATACGCAGTATTTT. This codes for CASSQDWTSGRSTDTQYF.

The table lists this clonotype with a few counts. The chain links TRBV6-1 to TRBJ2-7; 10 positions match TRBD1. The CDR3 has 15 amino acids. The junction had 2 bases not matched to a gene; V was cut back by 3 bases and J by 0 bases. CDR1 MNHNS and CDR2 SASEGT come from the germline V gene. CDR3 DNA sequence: TGTGCCAGCAGTGAGGGACAGGGGAGCTCCTACGAGCAGTACTTC. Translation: CASSEGQGSSYEQYF.

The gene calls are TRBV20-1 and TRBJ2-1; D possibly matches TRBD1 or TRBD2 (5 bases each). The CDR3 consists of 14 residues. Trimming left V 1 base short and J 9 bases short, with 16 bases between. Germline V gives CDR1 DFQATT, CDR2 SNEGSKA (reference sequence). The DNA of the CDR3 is TGCAGTGCTAGAGGTACGGGGCCGTCTTCTGAGCAGTTCTTC. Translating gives CSARGTGPSSEQFF.

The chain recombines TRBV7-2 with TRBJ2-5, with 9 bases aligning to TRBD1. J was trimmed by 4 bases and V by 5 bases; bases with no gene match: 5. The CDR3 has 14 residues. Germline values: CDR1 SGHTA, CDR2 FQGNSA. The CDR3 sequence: CASSMDRGGETQYF. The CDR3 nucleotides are TGTGCCAGCAGCATGGACAGGGGCGGAGAGACCCAGTACTTC.

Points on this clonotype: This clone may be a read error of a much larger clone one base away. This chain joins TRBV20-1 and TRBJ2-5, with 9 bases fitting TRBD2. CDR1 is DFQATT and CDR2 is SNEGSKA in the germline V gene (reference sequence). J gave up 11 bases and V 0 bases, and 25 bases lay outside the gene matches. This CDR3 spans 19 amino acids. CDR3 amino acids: CSAREGGRGRTSELNEQYF. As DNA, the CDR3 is TGCAGTGCTAGAGAAGGGGGTCGAGGGAGGACTAGCGAACTCAATGAGCAGTACTTC.

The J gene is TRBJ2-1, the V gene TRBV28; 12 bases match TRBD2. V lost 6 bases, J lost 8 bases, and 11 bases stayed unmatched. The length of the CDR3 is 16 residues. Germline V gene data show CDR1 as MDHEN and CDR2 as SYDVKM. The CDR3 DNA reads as TGTGCCAGCAGACCAGAACGACTAGCGGGAGTTTATGAGCAGTTCTTC. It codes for CASRPERLAGVYEQFF.

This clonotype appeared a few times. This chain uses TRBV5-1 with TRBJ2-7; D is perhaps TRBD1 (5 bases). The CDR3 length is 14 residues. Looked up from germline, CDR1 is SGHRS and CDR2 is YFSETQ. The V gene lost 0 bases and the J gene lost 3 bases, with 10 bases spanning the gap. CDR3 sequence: CASSLGQTGYEQYF. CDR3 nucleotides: TGCGCCAGCAGCTTGGGACAGACGGGCTACGAGCAGTACTTC. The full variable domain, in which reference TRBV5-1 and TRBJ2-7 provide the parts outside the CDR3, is KAGVTQTPRYLIKTRGQQVTLSCSPISGHRSVSWYQQTPGQGLQFLFEYFSETQRNKGNFPGRFSGRQFSNSRSEMNVSTLELGDSALYLCASSLGQTGYEQYFGPGTRLTVT.

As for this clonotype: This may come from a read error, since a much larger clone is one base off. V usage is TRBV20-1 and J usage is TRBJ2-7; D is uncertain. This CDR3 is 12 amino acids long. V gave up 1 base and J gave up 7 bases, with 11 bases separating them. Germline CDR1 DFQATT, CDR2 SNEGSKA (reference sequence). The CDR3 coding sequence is TGCAGTGCTAGAGGGGTAATTAATGAGCAGTACTTC. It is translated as CSARGVINEQYF.

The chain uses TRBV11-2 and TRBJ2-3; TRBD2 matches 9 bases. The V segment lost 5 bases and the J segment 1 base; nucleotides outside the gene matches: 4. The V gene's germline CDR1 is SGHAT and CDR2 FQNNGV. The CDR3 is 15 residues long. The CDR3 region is CASSHSGSGTDTQYF. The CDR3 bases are TGTGCCAGCAGCCATAGCGGGAGCGGCACAGATACGCAGTATTTT.

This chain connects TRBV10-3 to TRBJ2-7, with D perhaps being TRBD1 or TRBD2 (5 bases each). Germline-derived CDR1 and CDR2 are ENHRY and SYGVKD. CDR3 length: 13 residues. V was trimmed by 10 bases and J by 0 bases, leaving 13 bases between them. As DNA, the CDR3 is TGTGCCACCCGGGACGGGCTCTCCTACGAGCAGTACTTC. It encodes CATRDGLSYEQYF.

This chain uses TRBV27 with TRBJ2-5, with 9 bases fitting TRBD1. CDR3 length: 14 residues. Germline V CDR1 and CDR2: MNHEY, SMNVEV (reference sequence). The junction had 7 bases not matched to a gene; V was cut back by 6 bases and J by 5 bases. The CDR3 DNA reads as TGTGCCAGCAGCCTACAGGGGGCGTCGGAGACCCAGTACTTC. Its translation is CASSLQGASETQYF.

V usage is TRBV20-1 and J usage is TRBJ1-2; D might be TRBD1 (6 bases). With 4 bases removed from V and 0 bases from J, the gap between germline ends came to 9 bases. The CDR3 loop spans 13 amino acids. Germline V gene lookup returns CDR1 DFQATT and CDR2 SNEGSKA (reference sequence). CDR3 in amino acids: CSAIRTANYGYTF. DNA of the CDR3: TGCAGTGCTATCCGGACAGCTAACTATGGCTACACCTTC.

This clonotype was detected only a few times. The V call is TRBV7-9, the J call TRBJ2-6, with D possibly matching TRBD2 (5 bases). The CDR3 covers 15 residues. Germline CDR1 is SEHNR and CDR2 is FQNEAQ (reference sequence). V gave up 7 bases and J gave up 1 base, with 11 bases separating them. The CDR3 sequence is CASTIGLSGANVLTF. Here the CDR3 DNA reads TGTGCCAGCACTATAGGACTTTCTGGGGCCAACGTCCTGACTTTC.

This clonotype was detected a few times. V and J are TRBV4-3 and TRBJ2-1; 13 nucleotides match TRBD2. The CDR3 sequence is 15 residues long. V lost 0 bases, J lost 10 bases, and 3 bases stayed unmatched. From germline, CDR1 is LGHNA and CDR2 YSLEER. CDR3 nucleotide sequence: TGCGCCAGCAGCCAAGATTGGGGACTAGCGGGAGAGCAGTTCTTC. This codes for CASSQDWGLAGEQFF.

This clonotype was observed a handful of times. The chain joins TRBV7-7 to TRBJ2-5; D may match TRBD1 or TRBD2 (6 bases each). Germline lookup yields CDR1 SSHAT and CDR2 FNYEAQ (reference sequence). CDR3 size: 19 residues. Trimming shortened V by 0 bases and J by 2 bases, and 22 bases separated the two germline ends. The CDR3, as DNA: TGTGCCAGCAGCTTAGCCGCCCAGGGAATAGGGGGAGGACAAGAGACCCAGTACTTC. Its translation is CASSLAAQGIGGGQETQYF.

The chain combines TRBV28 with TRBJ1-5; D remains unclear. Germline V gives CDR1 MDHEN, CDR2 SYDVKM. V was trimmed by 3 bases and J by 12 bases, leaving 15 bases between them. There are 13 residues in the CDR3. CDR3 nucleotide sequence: TGTGCCAGCAGTTTCCCAGGTCGTCCCCTCCAGCATTTT. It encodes CASSFPGRPLQHF.

The CDR3, as DNA: TGTGCCTGGAGGGAGACAGGCGACTATGGCTACACCTTC. Its translation is CAWRETGDYGYTF. The chain uses TRBV30 and TRBJ1-2; D possibly corresponds to TRBD1 (6 bases). Germline values: CDR1 GTSNPN, CDR2 SVGIG (reference sequence). Deletions cut 3 bases from V and 3 bases from J, with 11 bases between. The CDR3 has 13 residues.

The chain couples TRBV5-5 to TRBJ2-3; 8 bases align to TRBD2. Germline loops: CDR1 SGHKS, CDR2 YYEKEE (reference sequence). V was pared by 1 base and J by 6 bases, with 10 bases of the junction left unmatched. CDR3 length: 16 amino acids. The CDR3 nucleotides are TGTGCCAGCAGCTTGTGGGATCTCGGCGGGAGGGATACGCAGTATTTT. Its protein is CASSLWDLGGRDTQYF.

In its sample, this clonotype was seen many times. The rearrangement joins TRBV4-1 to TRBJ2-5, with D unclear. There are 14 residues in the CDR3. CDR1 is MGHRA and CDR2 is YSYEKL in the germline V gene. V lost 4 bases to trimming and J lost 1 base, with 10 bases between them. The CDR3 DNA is TGCGCCAGCAGCCCTATAGTCCTCCAAGAGACCCAGTACTTC. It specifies CASSPIVLQETQYF.

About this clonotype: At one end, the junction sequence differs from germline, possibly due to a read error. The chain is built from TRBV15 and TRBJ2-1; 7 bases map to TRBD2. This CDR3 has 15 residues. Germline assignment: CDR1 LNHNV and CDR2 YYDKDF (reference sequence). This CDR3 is CTTSRERERYNEQFF. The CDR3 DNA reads TGTACCACCAGCAGAGAGCGGGAACGGTACAATGAGCAGTTCTTC.

DNA of the CDR3: TGCGCCAGCAGCCAACGAATGGGCCGGGACAGTACAAGTCAGCCCCAGCATTTT. It codes for CASSQRMGRDSTSQPQHF. The chain couples TRBV4-1 to TRBJ1-5, with 7 bases fitting TRBD1. Trimming cost V 2 bases and J 6 bases; bases outside gene matches: 16. The germline V gene has CDR1 MGHRA and CDR2 YSYEKL. The CDR3 is made up of 18 amino acids.

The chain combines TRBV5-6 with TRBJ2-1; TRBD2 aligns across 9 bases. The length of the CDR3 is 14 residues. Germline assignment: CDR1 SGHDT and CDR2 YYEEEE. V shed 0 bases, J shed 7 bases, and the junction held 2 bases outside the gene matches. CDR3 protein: CASSLVTSGNEQFF. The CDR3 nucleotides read TGTGCCAGCAGCTTGGTTACTAGCGGGAATGAGCAGTTCTTC.

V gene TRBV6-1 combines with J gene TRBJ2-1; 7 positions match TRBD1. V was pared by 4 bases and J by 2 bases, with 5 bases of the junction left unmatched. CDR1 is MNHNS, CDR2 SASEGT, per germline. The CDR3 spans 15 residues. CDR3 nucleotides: TGTGCCAGCAGTGGATACAGGGGAACCTACAATGAGCAGTTCTTC. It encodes CASSGYRGTYNEQFF.

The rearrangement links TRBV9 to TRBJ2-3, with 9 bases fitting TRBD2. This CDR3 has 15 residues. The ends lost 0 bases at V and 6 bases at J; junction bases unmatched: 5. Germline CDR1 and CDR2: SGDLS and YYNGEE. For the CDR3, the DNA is TGTGCCAGCAGCGTAGGACTAGCGGAGAGGGATACGCAGTATTTT. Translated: CASSVGLAERDTQYF. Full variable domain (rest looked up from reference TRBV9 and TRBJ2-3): DSGVTQTPKHLITATGQRVTLRCSPRSGDLSVYWYQQSLDQGLQFLIQYYNGEERAKGNILERFSAQQFPDLHSELNLSSLELGDSALYFCASSVGLAERDTQYFGPGTRLTVL.

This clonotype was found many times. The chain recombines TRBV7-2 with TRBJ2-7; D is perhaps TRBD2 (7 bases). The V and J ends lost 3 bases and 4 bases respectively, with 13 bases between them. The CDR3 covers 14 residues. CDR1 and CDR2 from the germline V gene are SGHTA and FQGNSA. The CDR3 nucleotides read TGTGCCAGCAGCTTCGGGGGCGGGAGTTACGAGCAGTACTTC. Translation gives CASSFGGGSYEQYF.

CDR3 protein: CALGEAGRDNEQFF. Here the CDR3 DNA reads TGTGCCCTAGGAGAGGCAGGGAGGGACAATGAGCAGTTCTTC. J is TRBJ2-1 and V is TRBV6-5; TRBD2 matches at 7 bases. J lost 5 bases, V lost 11 bases, and 12 bases had no gene match. CDR3 length: 14 amino acids. CDR1 is MNHEY and CDR2 is SVGAGI in the germline V gene.

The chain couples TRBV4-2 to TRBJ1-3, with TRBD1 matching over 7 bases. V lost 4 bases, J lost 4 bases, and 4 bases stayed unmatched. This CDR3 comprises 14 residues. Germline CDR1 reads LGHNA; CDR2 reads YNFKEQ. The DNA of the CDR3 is TGTGCCAGCAGCCCCGGGACAGACGGAAACACCATATATTTT. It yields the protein CASSPGTDGNTIYF.